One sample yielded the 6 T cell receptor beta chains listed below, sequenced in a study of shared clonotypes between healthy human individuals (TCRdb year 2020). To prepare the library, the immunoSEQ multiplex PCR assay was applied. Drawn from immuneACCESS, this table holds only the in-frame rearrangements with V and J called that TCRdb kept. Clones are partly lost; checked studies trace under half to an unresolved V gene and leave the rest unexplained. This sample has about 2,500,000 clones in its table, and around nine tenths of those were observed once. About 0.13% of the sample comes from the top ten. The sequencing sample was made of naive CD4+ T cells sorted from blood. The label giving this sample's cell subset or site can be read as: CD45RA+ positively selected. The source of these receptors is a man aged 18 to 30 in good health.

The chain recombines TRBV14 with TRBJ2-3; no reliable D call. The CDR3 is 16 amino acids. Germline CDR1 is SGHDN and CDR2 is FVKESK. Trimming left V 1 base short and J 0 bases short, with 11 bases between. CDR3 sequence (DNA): TGTGCCAGCAGCCAAGGTCTCGGATTTAGCACAGATACGCAGTATTTT. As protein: CASSQGLGFSTDTQYF.

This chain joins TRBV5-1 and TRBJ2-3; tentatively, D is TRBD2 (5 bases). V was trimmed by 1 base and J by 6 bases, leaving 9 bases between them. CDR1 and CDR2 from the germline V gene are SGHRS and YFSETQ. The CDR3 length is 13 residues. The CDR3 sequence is CASSLQVADTQYF. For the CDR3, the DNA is TGCGCCAGCAGCTTGCAGGTAGCGGATACGCAGTATTTT.

For the CDR3, the DNA is TGCAGCGTTGATCAGGGCGGAGCGGGGGGCTACACCTTC. Translating it yields CSVDQGGAGGYTF. The chain links TRBV29-1 to TRBJ1-2; D is perhaps TRBD1 (5 bases). CDR1 and CDR2 (germline): SQVTM, ANQGSEA. This CDR3 is 13 amino acids long. Trimming shortened V by 3 bases and J by 8 bases, and 16 bases separated the two germline ends.

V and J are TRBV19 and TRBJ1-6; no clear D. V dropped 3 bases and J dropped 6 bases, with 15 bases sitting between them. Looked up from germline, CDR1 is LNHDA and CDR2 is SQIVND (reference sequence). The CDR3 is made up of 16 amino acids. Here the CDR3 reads CASSIASGPSNSPLHF. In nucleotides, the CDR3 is TGTGCCAGTAGTATTGCTTCCGGGCCCTCTAATTCACCCCTCCACTTT.

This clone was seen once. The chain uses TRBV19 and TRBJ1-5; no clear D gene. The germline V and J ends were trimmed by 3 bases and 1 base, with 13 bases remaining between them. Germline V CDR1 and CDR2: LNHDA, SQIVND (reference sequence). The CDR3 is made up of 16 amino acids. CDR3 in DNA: TGTGCCAGTAGTATCGGTCGACCTGGCAGCAATCAGCCCCAGCATTTT. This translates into CASSIGRPGSNQPQHF.

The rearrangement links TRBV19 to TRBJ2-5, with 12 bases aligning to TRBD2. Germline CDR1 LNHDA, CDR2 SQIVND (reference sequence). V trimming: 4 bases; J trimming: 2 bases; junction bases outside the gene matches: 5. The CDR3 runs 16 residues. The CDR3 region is CASSKGLAGIQETQYF. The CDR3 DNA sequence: TGTGCCAGTAGTAAAGGACTAGCGGGGATTCAAGAGACCCAGTACTTC. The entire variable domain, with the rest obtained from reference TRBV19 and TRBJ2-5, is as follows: DGGITQSPKYLFRKEGQNVTLSCEQNLNHDAMYWYRQDPGQGLRLIYYSQIVNDFQKGDIAEGYSVSREKKESFPLTVTSAQKNPTAFYLCASSKGLAGIQETQYFGPGTRLLVL.